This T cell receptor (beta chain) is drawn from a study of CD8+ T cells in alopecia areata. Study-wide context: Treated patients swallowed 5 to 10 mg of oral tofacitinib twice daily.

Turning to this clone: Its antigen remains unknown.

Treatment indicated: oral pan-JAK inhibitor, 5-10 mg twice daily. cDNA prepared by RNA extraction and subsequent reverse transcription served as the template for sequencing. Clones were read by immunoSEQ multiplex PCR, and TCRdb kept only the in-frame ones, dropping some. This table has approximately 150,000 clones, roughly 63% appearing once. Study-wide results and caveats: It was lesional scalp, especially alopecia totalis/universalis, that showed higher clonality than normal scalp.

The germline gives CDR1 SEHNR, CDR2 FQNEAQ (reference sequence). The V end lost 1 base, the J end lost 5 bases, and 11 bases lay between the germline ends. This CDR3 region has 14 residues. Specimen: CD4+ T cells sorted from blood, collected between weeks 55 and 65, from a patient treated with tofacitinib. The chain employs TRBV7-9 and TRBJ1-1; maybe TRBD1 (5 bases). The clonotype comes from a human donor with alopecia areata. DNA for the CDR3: TGTGCCAGCAGCTTAGTTTCAGGGCAGACTGAAGCTTTCTTT. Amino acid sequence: CASSLVSGQTEAFF.